This T cell receptor (beta chain) was documented in a study of blood T cells in healthy people across ages. Study background: Capture via template switching afforded approximately one barcoded beta molecule per two T cells.

There are a few counts of this clonotype. The target antigen is unknown. The V end lost 4 bases, the J end lost 1 base, and 12 bases lay between the germline ends. CDR1 is SGHRS and CDR2 is YFSETQ in the germline V gene. The CDR3 is 14 amino acids. Isolated per sample were at least 7 million PBMCs. Through a sample-barcoded 5' primer and a J-beta primer mix, a second PCR was run for 7 to 11 cycles. TCRdb independently ran MiXCR on the 5' RACE reads; one entry per CDR3 protein. Of fewer than 900,000 distinct CDR3 sequences listed, about 37% were seen once; the top ten hold approximately 12%. Study-wide findings and caveats: The fall in TCR beta diversity per million T cells was roughly linear with age. Calculation of diversity from one million T cells yielded estimates considered to be underestimates.

The sequence was obtained from a man between 18 and 35 years old in good health. The chain links TRBV5-1 to TRBJ2-7; D not certain. Sequencing input: blood. The CDR3 region is CASSPERQSYEQYF. In nucleotides, the CDR3 is TGCGCCAGCAGCCCGGAGAGACAATCCTACGAGCAGTACTTC.